This TCR beta chain was obtained from a study of PD-1 blockade in classical Hodgkin lymphoma. On the study more broadly: A 3 mg/kg intravenous dose of nivolumab was received by patients every 2 weeks.

Broader study findings: Patients who initiated nivolumab within 1 year of ASCT were excluded. Patients with a complete response exhibited baseline diversity comparable to newly diagnosed patients. It was CD4+ TCR diversity, not CD8+, that rose significantly by C4D1.

Turning to this clone: No antigen is known for it.

V lost 6 bases, J lost 5 bases, and 11 bases stayed unmatched. Looked up from germline, CDR1 is LNHDA and CDR2 is SQIVND (reference sequence). There are 15 residues in the CDR3. Repertoires were generated with immunoSEQ multiplex PCR, while TCRdb's copy carries only in-frame clones and drops some. The table lists 60,000 to 75,000 clones, around 90% of them singletons. Each and every patient relapsed after autologous stem cell transplantation, and patients got differing brentuximab vedotin exposure. This receptor was identified in a human donor with classical Hodgkin lymphoma. The source was peripheral blood mononuclear cells (PBMCs), collected at baseline. This sequence joins TRBV19 and TRBJ2-5; 8 positions agree with TRBD2. CDR3 sequence: CASSMPGRGVETQYF. The CDR3 bases are TGTGCCAGTAGCATGCCTGGGCGGGGGGTGGAGACCCAGTACTTC.